A selection of T cell receptor beta chains follows, all from one sample in a study of blood T cell repertoires in COVID-19. Here immunoSEQ multiplex PCR was the method, and the copy in TCRdb shows in-frame clones only, minus some. The sample lists approximately 440,000 clones; approximately 90% were seen once. The sequenced sample consisted of PBMCs or T cells enriched from blood (not recorded which). Receptor source: a woman aged 18-29 years who had recovered from COVID-19. Each CDR3 is given with its conserved first and last residue. D genes are given only for firm matches. For some rows the clone size is stated as once, few or many, or as a class when expanded; others skip it.

CDR3 DNA: TGTGCCAGCAGTGAAGATCCTGCAGGGAAAGCTTTCTTT
CDR3 protein: CASSEDPAGKAFF
V gene: TRBV6-1
D gene: .
clone size: .
J gene: TRBJ1-1

CDR3 DNA: TGCGCCAGCACCTCGGAGATCCCGCCCGGAGAGACCCAGTACTTC
CDR3 protein: CASTSEIPPGETQYF
V gene: TRBV5-1
D gene: .
clone size: .
J gene: TRBJ2-5

CDR3 DNA: TGTGCCAGCAGCGCCCTCGGTGTCGGGGGGGCCGGGGAGCTGTTTTTT
CDR3 protein: CASSALGVGGAGELFF
V gene: TRBV2
D gene: TRBD2
clone size: once
J gene: TRBJ2-2

CDR3 DNA: TGTGCCAGCAGGGTCGACCGGGACACTGAAGCTTTCTTT
CDR3 protein: CASRVDRDTEAFF
V gene: TRBV2
D gene: .
clone size: .
J gene: TRBJ1-1

CDR3 DNA: TGCAGCGCCCTGGGGGGGGCCCTTAACTATGGCTACACCTTC
CDR3 protein: CSALGGALNYGYTF
V gene: TRBV29-1
D gene: .
clone size: .
J gene: TRBJ1-2

CDR3 DNA: TGTGCCAGCAGCCTGACCCGGGTCCCGGTCGGAGCTTTCTTT
CDR3 protein: CASSLTRVPVGAFF
V gene: TRBV16
D gene: .
clone size: once
J gene: TRBJ1-1

CDR3 DNA: TGTGCCACCGTACCCCAGACATCAATTAACACTGAAGCTTTCTTT
CDR3 protein: CATVPQTSINTEAFF
V gene: TRBV10-3
D gene: .
clone size: .
J gene: TRBJ1-1

CDR3 DNA: TGTGCCAGCAGTATAACAGGGAACACTGAAGCTTTCTTT
CDR3 protein: CASSITGNTEAFF
V gene: TRBV6-5
D gene: .
clone size: few
J gene: TRBJ1-1

CDR3 DNA: TGTGCCAGCAGCCTGTTAGAGGGGAACACCGGGGAGCTGTTTTTT
CDR3 protein: CASSLLEGNTGELFF
V gene: TRBV7-9
D gene: .
clone size: .
J gene: TRBJ2-2

CDR3 DNA: TGCGCCAGCAGCCCTCACGGGGCGGGGAGGGCAGATACGCAGTATTTT
CDR3 protein: CASSPHGAGRADTQYF
V gene: TRBV4-1
D gene: TRBD2
clone size: .
J gene: TRBJ2-3

CDR3 DNA: TGTGCCAGCAGCCAGTCAGCAGGGCTCGGGACTGAAGCTTTCTTT
CDR3 protein: CASSQSAGLGTEAFF
V gene: TRBV3-1/TRBV3-2
D gene: .
clone size: .
J gene: TRBJ1-1

CDR3 DNA: TGTGCCAGTAGTATAGACGACAGGTCCAATCAGCCCCAGCATTTT
CDR3 protein: CASSIDDRSNQPQHF
V gene: TRBV19
D gene: .
clone size: .
J gene: TRBJ1-5

CDR3 DNA: TGTGCCAGCAGTCGCCCGGGAGTAGGAGGCTACACCTTC
CDR3 protein: CASSRPGVGGYTF
V gene: TRBV25-1
D gene: .
clone size: .
J gene: TRBJ1-2

CDR3 DNA: TGTGCCAGCAGCGGGGTTAGCAATCAGCCCCAGCATTTT
CDR3 protein: CASSGVSNQPQHF
V gene: TRBV2
D gene: .
clone size: .
J gene: TRBJ1-5

CDR3 DNA: TGTGCCAGCAGCTTAGGGGACAGACGAAATTCACCCCTCCACTTT
CDR3 protein: CASSLGDRRNSPLHF
V gene: TRBV7-8
D gene: TRBD1
clone size: .
J gene: TRBJ1-6

CDR3 DNA: TGTGCCAGCAGTGACAGGGTAAACACTGAAGCTTTCTTT
CDR3 protein: CASSDRVNTEAFF
V gene: TRBV2
D gene: .
clone size: once
J gene: TRBJ1-1

CDR3 DNA: TGTGCCAGCAGCTACCTACTCTTCAGGTTCCCCCAGTTCTTC
CDR3 protein: CASSYLLFRFPQFF
V gene: TRBV5-5
D gene: .
clone size: .
J gene: TRBJ2-1

CDR3 DNA: TGTGCCACCGTTTCCTCCTATAATTCACCCCTCCACTTT
CDR3 protein: CATVSSYNSPLHF
V gene: TRBV6-5
D gene: .
clone size: .
J gene: TRBJ1-6

CDR3 DNA: TGTGCCAGTAGTGACAGCTCTGGAAACACCATATATTTT
CDR3 protein: CASSDSSGNTIYF
V gene: TRBV19
D gene: .
clone size: .
J gene: TRBJ1-3

CDR3 DNA: TGCGCCAGCAGTGACGGCTACGAGCAGTACTTC
CDR3 protein: CASSDGYEQYF
V gene: TRBV10-2
D gene: .
clone size: .
J gene: TRBJ2-7

CDR3 DNA: TGTGCCAGCAGTGCCACCGGGACTTTAAACACCGGGGAGCTGTTTTTT
CDR3 protein: CASSATGTLNTGELFF
V gene: TRBV11-3
D gene: .
clone size: .
J gene: TRBJ2-2